This T cell receptor (beta chain) emerged from a study of OX40 agonist ivuxolimab in advanced cancers. Germline assignment: CDR1 MNHEY and CDR2 SVGAGI. V dropped 0 bases and J dropped 1 base, with 6 bases sitting between them. This CDR3 is 14 amino acids long. Only in-frame clones appear in the TCRdb table, and some are missing; sequencing was by immunoSEQ multiplex PCR. The data show approximately 20,000 clones, about two thirds seen once. This sequence was found in an adult with an advanced solid tumor such as melanoma, head and neck, liver or kidney cancer. The material sequenced was CD4+ or CD8+ T cells sorted from blood, taken in a trial of the OX40 agonist ivuxolimab. This chain connects TRBV6-5 to TRBJ1-1; tentatively, D is TRBD1 (5 bases). The CDR3 protein is CASSYSDRNTEAFF. The DNA for the CDR3 is TGTGCCAGCAGTTACTCAGACAGGAACACTGAAGCTTTCTTT.